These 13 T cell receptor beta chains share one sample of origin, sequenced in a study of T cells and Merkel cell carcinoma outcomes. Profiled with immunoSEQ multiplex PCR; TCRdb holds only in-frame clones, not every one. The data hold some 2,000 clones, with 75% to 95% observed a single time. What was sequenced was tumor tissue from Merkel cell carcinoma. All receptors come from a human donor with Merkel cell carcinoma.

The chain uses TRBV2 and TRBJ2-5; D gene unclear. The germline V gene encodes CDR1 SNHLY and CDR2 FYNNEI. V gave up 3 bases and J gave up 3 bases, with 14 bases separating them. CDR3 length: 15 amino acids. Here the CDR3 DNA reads TGTGCCAGCAGTGACCCTAGTGGAGTCAAAGAGACCCAGTACTTC. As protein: CASSDPSGVKETQYF.

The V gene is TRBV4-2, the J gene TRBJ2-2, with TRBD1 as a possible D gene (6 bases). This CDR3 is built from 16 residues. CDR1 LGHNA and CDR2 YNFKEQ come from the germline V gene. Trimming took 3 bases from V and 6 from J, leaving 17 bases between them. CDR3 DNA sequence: TGTGCCAGCAGCCAGGGGCCGGGACACCCTCCCGGGGAGCTGTTTTTT. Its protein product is CASSQGPGHPPGELFF.

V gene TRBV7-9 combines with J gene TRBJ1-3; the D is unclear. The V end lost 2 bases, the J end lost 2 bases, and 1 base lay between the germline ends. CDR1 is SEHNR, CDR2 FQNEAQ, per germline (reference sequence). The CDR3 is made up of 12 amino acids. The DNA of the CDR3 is TGTGCCAGCAGCTTACCTGGAAACACCATATATTTT. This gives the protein CASSLPGNTIYF.

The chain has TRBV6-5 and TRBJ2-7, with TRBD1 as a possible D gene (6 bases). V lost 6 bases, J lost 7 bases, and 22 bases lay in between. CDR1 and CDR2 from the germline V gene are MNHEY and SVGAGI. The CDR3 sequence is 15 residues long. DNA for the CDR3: TGTGCCAGCAGCCTAGTTGGGGGCCTAAGGACAGAGCAGTACTTC. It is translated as CASSLVGGLRTEQYF.

The CDR3 loop reads CASSSSGGMYNEQFF. In nucleotides, the CDR3 is TGCGCCAGCAGCTCTAGCGGGGGGATGTACAATGAGCAGTTCTTC. The gene calls are TRBV5-1 and TRBJ2-1; 11 bases agree with TRBD2. Germline V gene sequence: CDR1 SGHRS, CDR2 YFSETQ. CDR3 length equals 15 residues. The trim removed 3 bases at V and 4 bases at J, leaving 3 bases unmatched.

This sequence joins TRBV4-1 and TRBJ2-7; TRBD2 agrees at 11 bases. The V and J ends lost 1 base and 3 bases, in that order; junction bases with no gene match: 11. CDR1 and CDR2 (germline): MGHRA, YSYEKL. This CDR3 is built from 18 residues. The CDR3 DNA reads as TGCGCCAGCAGCCAAGTTCTAGCGGGGGGCTCGCCGGACTACGAGCAGTACTTC. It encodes CASSQVLAGGSPDYEQYF.

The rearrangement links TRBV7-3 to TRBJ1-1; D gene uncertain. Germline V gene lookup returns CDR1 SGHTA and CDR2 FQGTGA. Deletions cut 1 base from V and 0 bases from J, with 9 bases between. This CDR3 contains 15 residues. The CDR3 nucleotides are TGTGCCAGCAGCTTAATCAGGCGGGTGAACACTGAAGCTTTCTTT. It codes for CASSLIRRVNTEAFF.

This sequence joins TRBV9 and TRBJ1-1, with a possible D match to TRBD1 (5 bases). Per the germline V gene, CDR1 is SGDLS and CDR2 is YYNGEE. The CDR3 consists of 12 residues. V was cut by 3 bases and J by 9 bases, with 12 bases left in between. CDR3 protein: CASSGGGAKAFF. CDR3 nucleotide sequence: TGTGCCAGCAGCGGAGGAGGGGCTAAAGCTTTCTTT.

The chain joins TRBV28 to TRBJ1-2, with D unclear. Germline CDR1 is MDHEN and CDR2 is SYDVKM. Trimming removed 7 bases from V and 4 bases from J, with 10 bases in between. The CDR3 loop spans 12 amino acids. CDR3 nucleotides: TGTGCCAGCACCCCCTCCCCCTATGGCTACACCTTC. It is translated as CASTPSPYGYTF.

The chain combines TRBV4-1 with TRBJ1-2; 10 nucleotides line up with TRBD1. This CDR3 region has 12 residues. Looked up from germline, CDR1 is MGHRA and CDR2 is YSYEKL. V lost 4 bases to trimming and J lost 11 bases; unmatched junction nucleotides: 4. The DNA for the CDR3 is TGCGCCAGCAGCCCCCGGACAGGGGGTTACACCTTC. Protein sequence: CASSPRTGGYTF.

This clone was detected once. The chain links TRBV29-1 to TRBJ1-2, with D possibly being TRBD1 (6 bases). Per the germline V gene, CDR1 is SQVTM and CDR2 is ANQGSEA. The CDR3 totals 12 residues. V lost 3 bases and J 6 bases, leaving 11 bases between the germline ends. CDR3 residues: CSVDGGRDGYTF. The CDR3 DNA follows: TGCAGCGTTGATGGGGGGCGCGATGGCTACACCTTC.

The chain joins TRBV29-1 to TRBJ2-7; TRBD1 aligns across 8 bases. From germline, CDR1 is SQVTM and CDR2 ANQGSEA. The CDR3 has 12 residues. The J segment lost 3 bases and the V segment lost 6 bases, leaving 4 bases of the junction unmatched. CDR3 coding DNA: TGCAGCGTGCAGGGGGCGGTCTACGAGCAGTACTTC. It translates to CSVQGAVYEQYF.

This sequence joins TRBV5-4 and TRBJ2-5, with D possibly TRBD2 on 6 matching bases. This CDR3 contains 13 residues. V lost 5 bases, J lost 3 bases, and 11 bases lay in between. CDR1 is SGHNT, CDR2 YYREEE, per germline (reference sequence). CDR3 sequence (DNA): TGTGCCAGCAGGGATGGGACTGAAGAGACCCAGTACTTC. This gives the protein CASRDGTEETQYF.